This T cell receptor (beta chain) was profiled in a study of shared clonotypes between healthy human individuals. Study results and caveats: Clonotypes which were not shared had lower generation probabilities than clonotypes that all four donors shared.

Losses at the gene ends were 0 bases for V and 0 bases for J; bases not matched to a gene: 5. The CDR3 consists of 16 residues. Germline V gene lookup returns CDR1 MNHNY and CDR2 SVGAGI (reference sequence). This clone was seen many times. The antigen is unknown. The sample holds other DNA sequences that translate to the same CDR3. At the deep level, the assay was run. Data came from immunoSEQ multiplex PCR; TCRdb stores just in-frame clones and leaves some out. The sample gives just under 95,000 clones, 68% of which show up once; roughly 50% is in the top ten. The receptor's source is a man younger than 45 in good health. This rearrangement joins TRBV6-6 to TRBJ2-7; 7 nucleotides align to TRBD2. Sequencing was performed on memory CD8+ T cells sorted from blood. Subset noted: CD45RO+ cells pooled with CCR7-negative TemRA cells. CDR3 nucleotide sequence: TGTGCCAGCAGTTACTCGGGGGGGGTGAGCTCCTACGAGCAGTACTTC. It yields the protein CASSYSGGVSSYEQYF.